This TCR beta chain was obtained from a study of radiation and T cells in renal cell carcinoma. This table comes from immunoSEQ multiplex PCR, and its TCRdb copy is limited to in-frame clones, with some not included. The sample shows some 120,000 clones, 81% of them seen only once. CDR3 length: 13 amino acids. V was pared by 2 bases and J by 0 bases, with 1 base between. CDR1 is SGHAT, CDR2 FQNNGV, per germline. Indicated time point: blood 2 weeks post-SBRT. Noted treatment: 15 Gy SBRT to primary tumor, nephrectomy 4 weeks later. The clonotype originates from a man in his forties or fifties with renal cell carcinoma. Sequencing used blood, obtained from a patient whose treatment included radiotherapy and nephrectomy. The chain couples TRBV11-2 to TRBJ1-4; D not certain. The DNA for the CDR3 is TGTGCCAGCAGCTTATCAACTAATGAAAAACTGTTTTTT. Amino acids: CASSLSTNEKLFF. Together with reference TRBV11-2 and TRBJ1-4, the CDR3 gives the full variable domain: EAGVAQSPRYKIIEKRQSVAFWCNPISGHATLYWYQQILGQGPKLLIQFQNNGVVDDSQLPKDRFSAERLKGVDSTLKIQPAKLEDSAVYLCASSLSTNEKLFFGSGTQLSVL.